This is a list of T cell receptor beta chains from one sample in a study of blood T cell repertoires in COVID-19. Method: immunoSEQ multiplex PCR; TCRdb's copy keeps in-frame clones and lacks some. The sample gives around 47,000 clones, roughly four fifths of which show up once; 26% is in the top ten. Material: peripheral blood. The receptors stem from a woman of 80 years or more with COVID-19, enrolled during active disease. CDR3s include the opening cysteine and the closing phenylalanine or tryptophan. A D gene is named only where the DNA matches it firmly. Only part of the rows carry a size: once, few, many, or a class if the clone is expanded.

clone_size: .; v_call: TRBV5-6; cdr3_length: 16; j_call: TRBJ2-7; d_call: TRBD2; cdr3_aa: CASSFRVSAGGYEQYF; cdr3_nt: TGTGCCAGCAGCTTTCGTGTCTCAGCGGGAGGCTACGAGCAGTACTTC
clone_size: once; v_call: TRBV20-1; cdr3_length: 13; j_call: TRBJ2-3; d_call: TRBD2; cdr3_aa: CSASLAGPDTQYF; cdr3_nt: TGCAGTGCTAGTCTAGCGGGACCGGATACGCAGTATTTT
clone_size: .; v_call: TRBV11-2; cdr3_length: 15; j_call: TRBJ2-7; d_call: TRBD2; cdr3_aa: CASSSETLGLAEQYF; cdr3_nt: TGTGCCAGCAGCTCCGAAACATTAGGACTAGCGGAGCAGTACTTC
clone_size: .; v_call: TRBV10-3; cdr3_length: 13; j_call: TRBJ1-2; d_call: TRBD1; cdr3_aa: CAIRGQGADGYTF; cdr3_nt: TGTGCCATCAGGGGACAGGGGGCGGATGGCTACACCTTC
clone_size: .; v_call: TRBV4-2; cdr3_length: 17; j_call: TRBJ2-2; d_call: TRBD2; cdr3_aa: CASSQGPGLAVGGELFF; cdr3_nt: TGTGCCAGCAGCCAAGGCCCGGGACTAGCGGTGGGGGGGGAGCTGTTTTTT
clone_size: .; v_call: TRBV30; cdr3_length: 14; j_call: TRBJ2-5; d_call: .; cdr3_aa: CAWSVGRGAQTQYF; cdr3_nt: TGTGCCTGGAGTGTAGGCAGGGGGGCCCAGACCCAGTACTTC
clone_size: .; v_call: TRBV5-4; cdr3_length: 13; j_call: TRBJ2-5; d_call: .; cdr3_aa: CASSLRSQETQYF; cdr3_nt: TGTGCCAGCAGCTTGAGGAGTCAAGAGACCCAGTACTTC
clone_size: .; v_call: TRBV29-1; cdr3_length: 12; j_call: TRBJ2-2; d_call: .; cdr3_aa: CSVEEEGRGLFF; cdr3_nt: TGCAGCGTTGAAGAAGAGGGCCGAGGTCTGTTTTTT
clone_size: .; v_call: TRBV15; cdr3_length: 14; j_call: TRBJ2-3; d_call: .; cdr3_aa: CATSRELDTDTQYF; cdr3_nt: TGTGCCACCAGCAGAGAACTCGACACAGATACGCAGTATTTT
clone_size: .; v_call: TRBV12-3/TRBV12-4; cdr3_length: 12; j_call: TRBJ2-1; d_call: .; cdr3_aa: CASSLGSYEQFF; cdr3_nt: TGTGCCAGCAGTTTAGGTAGCTATGAGCAGTTCTTC
clone_size: .; v_call: TRBV25-1; cdr3_length: 17; j_call: TRBJ2-2; d_call: .; cdr3_aa: CASSGHPGTPNTGELFF; cdr3_nt: TGTGCCAGCAGTGGACACCCCGGGACACCCAACACCGGGGAGCTGTTTTTT
clone_size: .; v_call: TRBV6-5; cdr3_length: 13; j_call: TRBJ2-5; d_call: .; cdr3_aa: CASSFGVEETQYF; cdr3_nt: TGTGCCAGCAGTTTCGGAGTAGAAGAGACCCAGTACTTC
clone_size: .; v_call: TRBV9; cdr3_length: 14; j_call: TRBJ1-5; d_call: TRBD1; cdr3_aa: CASSRGTGGQPQHF; cdr3_nt: TGTGCCAGCAGCAGAGGGACAGGCGGTCAGCCCCAGCATTTT
clone_size: .; v_call: TRBV18; cdr3_length: 14; j_call: TRBJ2-7; d_call: TRBD1; cdr3_aa: CASSPSGTASEQYF; cdr3_nt: TGTGCCAGCTCCCCCTCCGGGACAGCCTCCGAGCAGTACTTC
clone_size: .; v_call: TRBV3-1/TRBV3-2; cdr3_length: 14; j_call: TRBJ1-1; d_call: .; cdr3_aa: CASYAAGHSTEAFF; cdr3_nt: TGTGCCAGCTACGCTGCAGGACATAGCACTGAAGCTTTCTTT
clone_size: .; v_call: TRBV29-1; cdr3_length: 14; j_call: TRBJ2-7; d_call: .; cdr3_aa: CSVGSRDIPYEQYF; cdr3_nt: TGCAGCGTTGGATCCCGGGACATTCCCTACGAGCAGTACTTC
clone_size: .; v_call: TRBV7-6; cdr3_length: 18; j_call: TRBJ2-1; d_call: TRBD2; cdr3_aa: CASSLRASGSGSYNEQFF; cdr3_nt: TGTGCCAGCAGCTTAAGGGCTAGCGGGAGTGGGTCATACAATGAGCAGTTCTTC
clone_size: .; v_call: TRBV3-1/TRBV3-2; cdr3_length: 13; j_call: TRBJ1-2; d_call: .; cdr3_aa: CASSRGPAHGYTF; cdr3_nt: TGTGCCAGCAGCCGGGGGCCAGCACATGGCTACACCTTC
clone_size: .; v_call: TRBV18; cdr3_length: 14; j_call: TRBJ2-3; d_call: TRBD2; cdr3_aa: CASSRGSSTDTQYF; cdr3_nt: TGTGCCAGCTCACGCGGGAGTAGCACAGATACGCAGTATTTT
clone_size: .; v_call: TRBV14; cdr3_length: 14; j_call: TRBJ2-5; d_call: TRBD1; cdr3_aa: CASSIQGQGETQYF; cdr3_nt: TGTGCCAGCAGCATACAGGGGCAGGGAGAGACCCAGTACTTC
clone_size: .; v_call: TRBV3-1/TRBV3-2; cdr3_length: 14; j_call: TRBJ2-5; d_call: .; cdr3_aa: CASSQGVAQETQYF; cdr3_nt: TGTGCCAGCAGCCAAGGGGTAGCGCAAGAGACCCAGTACTTC
clone_size: .; v_call: TRBV3-1/TRBV3-2; cdr3_length: 14; j_call: TRBJ1-1; d_call: .; cdr3_aa: CASSQVPGNTEAFF; cdr3_nt: TGTGCCAGCAGCCAAGTACCCGGGAACACTGAAGCTTTCTTT
clone_size: .; v_call: TRBV28; cdr3_length: 15; j_call: TRBJ1-3; d_call: TRBD1; cdr3_aa: CASSRRQGIGNTIYF; cdr3_nt: TGTGCCAGCAGTCGACGACAGGGGATTGGAAACACCATATATTTT
clone_size: .; v_call: TRBV5-1; cdr3_length: 16; j_call: TRBJ2-2; d_call: TRBD2; cdr3_aa: CASSRLAGLNTGELFF; cdr3_nt: TGCGCCAGCAGTAGGCTAGCGGGCCTTAACACCGGGGAGCTGTTTTTT
clone_size: .; v_call: TRBV7-2; cdr3_length: 14; j_call: TRBJ2-3; d_call: .; cdr3_aa: CASSLAGGIDTQYF; cdr3_nt: TGTGCCAGCAGCTTAGCCGGAGGGATAGATACGCAGTATTTT
clone_size: .; v_call: TRBV9; cdr3_length: 15; j_call: TRBJ2-2; d_call: .; cdr3_aa: CASSPGLSNTGELFF; cdr3_nt: TGTGCCAGCAGCCCGGGACTTTCTAACACCGGGGAGCTGTTTTTT
clone_size: .; v_call: TRBV24-1; cdr3_length: 16; j_call: TRBJ1-2; d_call: TRBD1; cdr3_aa: CATSPSGQGLNYGYTF; cdr3_nt: TGTGCCACCAGTCCCTCGGGACAGGGGCTTAACTATGGCTACACCTTC
clone_size: .; v_call: TRBV29-1; cdr3_length: 13; j_call: TRBJ2-7; d_call: TRBD2; cdr3_aa: CSGGTSGNYEQYF; cdr3_nt: TGCAGCGGGGGGACTAGCGGGAACTACGAGCAGTACTTC
clone_size: .; v_call: TRBV6-4; cdr3_length: 14; j_call: TRBJ1-6; d_call: .; cdr3_aa: CASRQSSYNSPLHF; cdr3_nt: TGTGCCAGCAGACAGAGCTCCTATAATTCACCCCTCCACTTT
clone_size: .; v_call: TRBV9; cdr3_length: 15; j_call: TRBJ2-3; d_call: .; cdr3_aa: CASSATVLPGDTQYF; cdr3_nt: TGTGCCAGCAGCGCGACAGTCCTCCCGGGAGATACGCAGTATTTT
clone_size: .; v_call: TRBV7-9; cdr3_length: 15; j_call: TRBJ2-7; d_call: .; cdr3_aa: CASSTALTGSYEQYF; cdr3_nt: TGTGCCAGCAGCACGGCTCTTACGGGCTCCTACGAGCAGTACTTC
clone_size: .; v_call: TRBV27; cdr3_length: 17; j_call: TRBJ2-1; d_call: .; cdr3_aa: CASTTRDASISYNEQFF; cdr3_nt: TGTGCCAGCACCACTAGGGATGCGTCTATCTCCTACAATGAGCAGTTCTTC
clone_size: .; v_call: TRBV7-2; cdr3_length: 14; j_call: TRBJ1-1; d_call: TRBD1; cdr3_aa: CASSPQGAGTEAFF; cdr3_nt: TGTGCCAGCAGCCCCCAGGGGGCGGGGACTGAAGCTTTCTTT
clone_size: .; v_call: TRBV18; cdr3_length: 14; j_call: TRBJ2-7; d_call: TRBD2; cdr3_aa: CASSPPGLAGEQYF; cdr3_nt: TGTGCCAGCTCACCACCGGGACTAGCGGGCGAGCAGTACTTC
clone_size: .; v_call: TRBV5-6; cdr3_length: 14; j_call: TRBJ2-7; d_call: TRBD2; cdr3_aa: CASSLSGRAYEQYF; cdr3_nt: TGTGCCAGCAGCCTCAGCGGGAGGGCCTACGAGCAGTACTTC
clone_size: .; v_call: TRBV20-1; cdr3_length: 10; j_call: TRBJ1-1; d_call: .; cdr3_aa: CSALGHQAFF; cdr3_nt: TGCAGTGCTTTGGGACATCAAGCTTTCTTT
clone_size: few; v_call: TRBV3-1/TRBV3-2; cdr3_length: 16; j_call: TRBJ2-1; d_call: TRBD2; cdr3_aa: CASSQVAGGTYNEQFF; cdr3_nt: TGTGCCAGCAGCCAAGTAGCGGGAGGAACCTACAATGAGCAGTTCTTC
clone_size: .; v_call: TRBV19; cdr3_length: 15; j_call: TRBJ1-4; d_call: TRBD1; cdr3_aa: CASSTPGQGRGKLFF; cdr3_nt: TGTGCCAGTAGTACACCGGGACAGGGTCGCGGAAAACTGTTTTTT
clone_size: .; v_call: TRBV19; cdr3_length: 13; j_call: TRBJ1-1; d_call: .; cdr3_aa: CASSMTGDTEAFF; cdr3_nt: TGTGCCAGTAGTATGACGGGTGACACTGAAGCTTTCTTT
clone_size: .; v_call: TRBV10-2; cdr3_length: 15; j_call: TRBJ2-7; d_call: .; cdr3_aa: CASKEVSGSSYEQYF; cdr3_nt: TGCGCCAGCAAAGAAGTTAGCGGAAGCTCCTACGAGCAGTACTTC
clone_size: .; v_call: TRBV21-1; cdr3_length: 12; j_call: TRBJ1-5; d_call: .; cdr3_aa: CALGRTWQPQHF; cdr3_nt: TGTGCCCTCGGACGGACTTGGCAGCCCCAGCATTTT
clone_size: .; v_call: TRBV5-6; cdr3_length: 15; j_call: TRBJ2-2; d_call: .; cdr3_aa: CASSFSSLPTGELFF; cdr3_nt: TGTGCCAGCAGCTTCTCCTCCCTCCCCACCGGGGAGCTGTTTTTT
clone_size: .; v_call: TRBV5-8; cdr3_length: 13; j_call: TRBJ2-3; d_call: TRBD2; cdr3_aa: CASSQLAGDTQYF; cdr3_nt: TGTGCCAGCAGCCAACTAGCGGGAGATACGCAGTATTTT
clone_size: .; v_call: TRBV9; cdr3_length: 15; j_call: TRBJ1-6; d_call: .; cdr3_aa: CASSVDIGDNSPLHF; cdr3_nt: TGTGCCAGCAGCGTAGATATAGGGGATAATTCACCCCTCCACTTT
clone_size: .; v_call: TRBV4-1; cdr3_length: 15; j_call: TRBJ1-1; d_call: TRBD1; cdr3_aa: CASSLTGTGAAEAFF; cdr3_nt: TGCGCCAGCAGCCTCACCGGGACAGGGGCGGCTGAAGCTTTCTTT
clone_size: .; v_call: TRBV4-2; cdr3_length: 14; j_call: TRBJ1-2; d_call: .; cdr3_aa: CASSQDWGTQGYTF; cdr3_nt: TGTGCCAGCAGCCAAGATTGGGGGACACAGGGCTACACCTTC